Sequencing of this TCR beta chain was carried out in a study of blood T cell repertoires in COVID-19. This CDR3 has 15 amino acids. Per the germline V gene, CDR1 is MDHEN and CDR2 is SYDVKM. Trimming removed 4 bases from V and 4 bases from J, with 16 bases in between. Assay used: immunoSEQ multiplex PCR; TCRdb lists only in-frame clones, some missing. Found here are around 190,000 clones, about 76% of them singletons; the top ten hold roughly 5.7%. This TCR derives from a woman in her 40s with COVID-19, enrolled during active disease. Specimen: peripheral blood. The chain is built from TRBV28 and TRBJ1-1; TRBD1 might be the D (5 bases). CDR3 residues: CASSSGGKRGTEAFF. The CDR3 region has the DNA TGTGCCAGCAGTTCCGGCGGGAAAAGGGGCACTGAAGCTTTCTTT.